This section outlines one T cell receptor beta chain sequence together with its context. What it binds is unknown. Germline V gene lookup returns CDR1 DFQATT and CDR2 SNEGSKA (reference sequence). V dropped 5 bases and J dropped 2; count of bases not matched to a gene: 12. The CDR3 consists of 16 residues. This entry comes from a study of blood T cells in healthy people across ages. Study-wide results and caveats: Diversity estimated from one million T cells was considered an underestimate. Samples with more naive T cells showed higher observed beta diversity.

The use of a sample-barcoded 5' primer and a J-beta primer mix characterized a second PCR of roughly 7 to 11 cycles. TCRdb fed the 5' RACE reads into MiXCR, producing one record per CDR3 protein. The sample lists approximately 760,000 distinct CDR3 sequences; about 25% were seen once. These records were also assigned to another study, of T cells of mothers and their children. As reported in that work: Every mother supplied over 9 million TCR beta CDR3 reads and every child 2.5 million to 3.5 million.

The clonotype originates from a boy younger than 18 in good health. The V gene is TRBV20-1, the J gene TRBJ2-7, with 10 bases lining up with TRBD1. Material: blood. In DNA form, the CDR3 reads TGCAGTGCTGACGGAAGACAGGGGGCTCCTACCTACGAGCAGTACTTC. This translates into CSADGRQGAPTYEQYF.